Listed here are 16 T cell receptor beta chains from one sample, sequenced in a study of T-cell reconstitution after alpha-beta-depleted transplantation in children (dated by TCRdb to 2016 to 2018). Sample treatment or condition, as interpreted from the label and publication: allogeneic hematopoietic cell transplantation with graft depleted of TCRalphabeta T cells and CD19 B cells. Receptors were amplified or captured by PCR. This sample was sequenced with an Illumina HiSeq 2500. To normalize quantification of the TCRbeta repertoire, the TCR libraries were built with molecular barcoding that relied on unique molecular identifiers. Through fastp at Q25 and MiXCR, TCRdb rebuilt clones from the public reads, retaining in-frame beta chains. Rows with a matching CDR3 protein are joined into one entry that keeps the most common DNA and genes. In this sample the table shows roughly 50,000 distinct CDR3 sequences, 44% of which occur a single time. The ten most abundant clones make up under 98% of the sample.

The sequences come from PBMCs, mostly from graft donor cells, collected 360 days after TCRalphabeta/CD19-depleted stem cell transplant. These receptor sequences come from a male patient younger than 18 who had a stem cell transplant for acute lymphoblastic leukemia, so the T cells may come from the graft donor.

V gene TRBV4-1 combines with J gene TRBJ2-1, with TRBD1 matching 9 bases. Trimming cost V 3 bases and J 5 bases; bases outside gene matches: 17. CDR1 is MGHRA, CDR2 YSYEKL, per germline. The CDR3 consists of 19 residues. Written as DNA, the CDR3 is TGCGCCAGCAGCCACTATCAGGGGGGGTCGGACAGGGGAAACAATGAGCAGTTCTTC. Its protein product is CASSHYQGGSDRGNNEQFF.

This clonotype was seen more than once but under ten times. This rearrangement joins TRBV4-2 to TRBJ2-1; D unclear. This CDR3 comprises 15 residues. Germline V lookup: CDR1 LGHNA, CDR2 YNFKEQ. The V gene lost 6 bases and the J gene lost 0 bases, with 12 bases spanning the gap. The CDR3 protein is CASRLSRSSYNEQFF. The CDR3 DNA sequence: TGTGCCAGCAGACTCAGCCGGAGCTCCTACAATGAGCAGTTCTTC.

This chain joins TRBV12-3 or TRBV12-4 and TRBJ2-1; 9 positions match TRBD2. With 4 bases clipped from V and 0 bases from J, the junction kept 10 bases outside the gene matches. CDR3 size: 18 residues. CDR3 in DNA: TGTGCCAGCAGTTGTGTGGCGGGAGGGCCTCGCTCCTACAATGAGCAGTTCTTC. This translates into CASSCVAGGPRSYNEQFF.

The J gene is TRBJ1-5, the V gene TRBV10-3, with unresolved D. Trimming removed 0 bases from V and 2 bases from J, with 17 bases in between. CDR3 length: 18 residues. Per the germline V gene, CDR1 is ENHRY and CDR2 is SYGVKD. CDR3 sequence (DNA): TGTGCCATCAGTGAGTCGATAGCGCGGGGATTCGGCAATCAGCCCCAGCATTTT. This translates into CAISESIARGFGNQPQHF.

The V and J genes are TRBV13 and TRBJ2-7; unclear D gene. The germline V and J ends were trimmed by 3 bases and 1 base, with 7 bases remaining between them. From germline, CDR1 is PRHDT and CDR2 FYEKMQ (reference sequence). This CDR3 has 13 residues. The CDR3 protein is CASSFEDSYEQYF. As DNA, the CDR3 is TGTGCCAGCAGCTTTGAGGATTCCTACGAGCAGTACTTC.

This chain connects TRBV6-1 to TRBJ1-2; D is possibly TRBD1 (5 bases). Trimming pared 10 bases from V and 13 bases from J, leaving 28 bases between. Germline CDR1 and CDR2: MNHNS and SASEGT. The CDR3 consists of 14 residues. The CDR3 coding sequence is TGTGCCACCCAGGGCCCCTGGTTAAGTTTTCATCGCACCTTC. It translates to CATQGPWLSFHRTF.

This clonotype was found once. The V and J genes are TRBV2 and TRBJ2-1; the D call may be TRBD1 or TRBD2 (7 bases each). Per the germline V gene, CDR1 is SNHLY and CDR2 is FYNNEI. This CDR3 comprises 15 residues. The germline V and J ends were trimmed by 4 bases and 5 bases, with 15 bases remaining between them. The chain's CDR3 is CASSGEGAGNNEQFF. The DNA of the CDR3 is TGTGCCAGCAGTGGGGAGGGGGCTGGGAACAATGAGCAGTTCTTC.

CDR3 protein: CASSFTPGQIYEQYF. The CDR3 region has the DNA TGCGCCAGCAGCTTTACCCCGGGACAGATCTACGAGCAGTACTTC. This chain connects TRBV5-1 to TRBJ2-7, with 7 bases aligning to TRBD1. The CDR3 totals 15 residues. The junction had 8 bases not matched to a gene; V was cut back by 2 bases and J by 3 bases. Germline values: CDR1 SGHRS, CDR2 YFSETQ.

V usage is TRBV7-3 and J usage is TRBJ1-1; D not certain. CDR3 length: 13 residues. Germline assignment: CDR1 SGHTA and CDR2 FQGTGA. V lost 4 bases to trimming and J lost 5 bases, with 11 bases between them. CDR3 sequence reads: CASSYDGMTEAFF. The CDR3, as DNA: TGTGCCAGCAGCTATGACGGGATGACTGAAGCTTTCTTT.

This chain links TRBV12-3 or TRBV12-4 with TRBJ2-7; no clear D gene. Deletions cut 3 bases from V and 7 bases from J, with 7 bases between. The length of the CDR3 is 11 residues. CDR3 DNA sequence: TGTGCCAGCAGTTTCTCCGGGGAGCAGTACTTC. It yields the protein CASSFSGEQYF.

The chain uses TRBV20-1 and TRBJ1-5, with TRBD1 matching 7 bases. This CDR3 has 15 residues. Germline V CDR1 and CDR2: DFQATT, SNEGSKA (reference sequence). The ends lost 3 bases at V and 3 bases at J; junction bases unmatched: 8. CDR3: CSARAETGHNQPQHF. Written as DNA, the CDR3 is TGCAGTGCTAGGGCCGAGACAGGGCACAATCAGCCCCAGCATTTT.

The chain's CDR3 is CASSLVTSGIVSYEQYF. The DNA for the CDR3 is TGTGCCAGCAGCTTAGTCACTAGCGGGATTGTGTCCTACGAGCAGTACTTC. The V and J genes are TRBV7-8 and TRBJ2-7; 10 bases map to TRBD2. V shed 1 base, J shed 1 base, and the junction held 7 bases outside the gene matches. CDR1 and CDR2 from the germline V gene are SGHVS and FQNEAQ. This CDR3 comprises 17 residues.

This clonotype was observed a single time. The gene calls are TRBV7-3 and TRBJ1-1; tentative D call: TRBD1 (5 bases). This CDR3 region has 13 residues. Trimming took off 5 bases at V and 1 base at J, with 8 bases between the two ends. From germline, CDR1 is SGHTA and CDR2 FQGTGA. The chain's CDR3 is CASSATGNTEAFF. The DNA of the CDR3 is TGTGCCAGCAGCGCTACAGGGAACACTGAAGCTTTCTTT.

This chain uses TRBV7-3 with TRBJ1-3; possibly TRBD1 for D (5 bases). V lost 3 bases and J lost 0, with 12 bases in between. The CDR3 is 16 amino acids. From germline, CDR1 is SGHTA and CDR2 FQGTGA. CDR3 in DNA: TGTGCCAGCAGCTTGGGACCGAACCACTCTGGAAACACCATATATTTT. This encodes CASSLGPNHSGNTIYF.

This chain links TRBV24-1 with TRBJ2-5, with TRBD1 matching 7 bases. CDR3 size: 13 residues. Germline V gene sequence: CDR1 KGHDR, CDR2 SFDVKD. V shed 9 bases and J 1 base; nucleotides not matched to a gene: 4. Here the CDR3 reads CATSDRIQETQYF. CDR3 DNA: TGTGCCACCTCGGACAGGATCCAAGAGACCCAGTACTTC.

The chain employs TRBV6-5 and TRBJ2-3, with D uncertain. There are 12 residues in the CDR3. Germline assignment: CDR1 MNHEY and CDR2 SVGAGI. Trimming removed 6 bases from V and 2 bases from J, with 6 bases in between. This CDR3 is CASRGPTDTQYF. The CDR3, as DNA: TGTGCCAGCAGAGGTCCCACAGATACGCAGTATTTT.